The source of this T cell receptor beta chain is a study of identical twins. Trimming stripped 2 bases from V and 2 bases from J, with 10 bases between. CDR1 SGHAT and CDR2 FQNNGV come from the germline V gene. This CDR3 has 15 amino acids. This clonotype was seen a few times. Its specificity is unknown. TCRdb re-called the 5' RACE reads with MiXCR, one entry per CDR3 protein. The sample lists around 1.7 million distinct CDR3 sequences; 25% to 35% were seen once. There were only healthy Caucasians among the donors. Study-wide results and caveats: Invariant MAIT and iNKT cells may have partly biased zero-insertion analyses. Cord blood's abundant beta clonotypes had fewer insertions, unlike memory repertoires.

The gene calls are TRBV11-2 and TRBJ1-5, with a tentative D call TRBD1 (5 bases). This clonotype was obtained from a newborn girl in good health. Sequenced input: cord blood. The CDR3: CASSLQGKGNQPQHF. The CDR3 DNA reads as TGTGCCAGCAGCTTACAGGGAAAAGGCAATCAGCCCCAGCATTTT.